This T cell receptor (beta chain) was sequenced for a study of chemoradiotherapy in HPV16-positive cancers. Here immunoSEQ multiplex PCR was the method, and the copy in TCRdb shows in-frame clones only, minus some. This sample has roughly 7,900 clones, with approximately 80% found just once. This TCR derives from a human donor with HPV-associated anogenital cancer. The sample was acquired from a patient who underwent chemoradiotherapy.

CDR3 amino acids: CASSLRALLATQYF. The CDR3 coding sequence is TGTGCCAGCAGCCTCCGGGCTCTACTGGCCACGCAGTATTTT. V and J are TRBV13 and TRBJ2-3; no clear D gene. The germline V gene has CDR1 PRHDT and CDR2 FYEKMQ (reference sequence). V lost 5 bases, J lost 9 bases, and 18 bases lay in between. The CDR3 sequence is 14 residues long.